The T cell receptor (beta chain) under discussion was sequenced for a study of blood T cell repertoires in COVID-19. Study background: Acute-phase and convalescent COVID-19 samples originated in the United States, Italy and Spain.

Original handling: By means of reference gene primer amplification, nucleated cell counts were estimated. Using immunoSEQ multiplex PCR, the repertoire was profiled, and TCRdb retains in-frame clones only, with some absent. The DNA gave D and trimming, while V, J and clone size come from that table. The data show roughly 14,000 clones, less than 95% seen once. V lost 4 bases and J lost 6, with 8 bases in between. CDR1 and CDR2 (germline): KGHDR, SFDVKD. The CDR3 extends over 12 amino acids. This chain links TRBV24-1 with TRBJ1-1; unclear D gene. Sequenced: peripheral blood. This TCR was recovered from a human donor in a cohort sampled during active COVID-19. The CDR3 DNA reads TGTGCCACCAGTGAAGGTCGGGCTGAAGCTTTCTTT. This sequence encodes CATSEGRAEAFF.